This is a list of T cell receptor beta chains from one sample in a study of CD8+ T cells in alopecia areata. Using immunoSEQ multiplex PCR, the repertoire was profiled, and TCRdb retains in-frame clones only, with some absent. This sample yields some 150,000 clones, of which 50% to 65% are seen a single time; 19% belongs to the top ten. The material was CD8+ T cells sorted from blood, obtained at week 0. The receptors shown here come from a human donor with alopecia areata. CDR3s include the opening cysteine and the closing phenylalanine or tryptophan. D genes are given only for firm matches. Part of the rows lack a size; the others show once, few, many or a class for expanded clones.

clone_size	d_call	v_call	j_call	cdr3_nt	cdr3_aa
few	TRBD1	TRBV30	TRBJ2-1	TGTGCCTGGAGTGTCGACAGGGGGATCAACTATGAGCAGTTCTTC	CAWSVDRGINYEQFF
-	-	TRBV29-1	TRBJ2-7	TGCAGCGTACGACTGGAGGGGTACGAGCAGTACTTC	CSVRLEGYEQYF
-	-	TRBV6-5	TRBJ2-6	TGTGCCATCGACGTGGGGGGGGCCAACGTCCTGACTTTC	CAIDVGGANVLTF
-	TRBD2	TRBV4-3	TRBJ2-7	TGCGCCAGCAGCCAAGGGACTAGCGGGGGGGCCTACGAGCAGTACTTC	CASSQGTSGGAYEQYF
few	-	TRBV7-6	TRBJ1-1	TGTGCCAGCAGCTTAGGTATCCAACAGGGTGGCACTGAAGCTTTCTTT	CASSLGIQQGGTEAFF
-	TRBD2	TRBV6-5	TRBJ2-3	TGTGCCAGCAGTTACTCGCACGGACTAGCAGATACGCAGTATTTT	CASSYSHGLADTQYF
-	-	TRBV25-1	TRBJ1-4	TGTGCCACCAGAAGACCCTTGGGGGAAAAACTGTTTTTT	CATRRPLGEKLFF
-	-	TRBV7-7	TRBJ2-1	TGTGCCAGCGCATCGGACTTAGGCAATGAGCAGTTCTTC	CASASDLGNEQFF
-	-	TRBV29-1	TRBJ2-5	TGCAGCGGCGAGTTTAGGGAGACCCAGTACTTC	CSGEFRETQYF
-	-	TRBV11-2	TRBJ2-3	TGTGCCAGCAGCTTAACTCCTAGCACAGATACGCAGTATTTT	CASSLTPSTDTQYF